This T cell receptor beta chain comes out of a study of shared clonotypes between healthy human individuals. Adults of Caucasian background living in Nashville, Tennessee made up all donors. Authors' analysis steps: ImmunoSEQ supplied junction-only sequences lacking quality scores, so filtering was different. Data came from immunoSEQ multiplex PCR; TCRdb stores just in-frame clones and leaves some out. V and J calls plus clone size are reproduced from that table; the DNA served to infer D and trimming. The sample contains some 2,400,000 clones, more than 90% of which appear only once. A word on this clone: The antigen is undetermined.

Trimming took 2 bases from V and 5 from J; bases not matched to a gene: 5. The CDR3 is 14 amino acids. Germline V lookup: CDR1 MNHNS, CDR2 SASEGT. Study results and limitations: In general, naive subsets displayed greater estimated richness than memory subsets did. Naive CD4 clonotypes overlapped across a handful of donors at around 5%.

Sequencing used naive CD4+ T cells sorted from blood. Subset given: CD45RA+ positively selected. The V gene is TRBV6-1, the J gene TRBJ2-7, with TRBD1 identical over 8 bases. This receptor was taken from a man aged 18 to 29 in good health. The CDR3 sequence is CASSERGRGHEQYF. DNA of the CDR3: TGTGCCAGCAGTGAAAGGGGCAGGGGGCACGAGCAGTACTTC.